The source of this T cell receptor beta chain is a study of blood T cells in healthy people across ages. With a J-beta primer mix and a sample-barcoded 5' primer, a second PCR ran 7 to 11 cycles. TCRdb used MiXCR to reprocess the 5' RACE reads, holding one entry per CDR3 protein. Of about 780,000 distinct CDR3 sequences listed, more than 25% were seen once; the top ten hold roughly 3.1%. With V trimmed by 0 bases and J by 4 bases, 3 bases remained unmatched. Germline CDR1 is SGDLS and CDR2 is YYNGEE. CDR3 length equals 14 residues. This sample also belongs to another study, concerning T cells of mothers and their children. That report adds: It was related mother-child pairs that showed slightly higher overlap than unrelated pairs, without reaching significance.

The specimen was blood. This chain joins TRBV9 and TRBJ1-2; 7 nucleotides match TRBD1. The TCR originated in a boy between 10 and 17 years old in good health. CDR3 bases: TGTGCCAGCAGCGTAGGGTCAGGGGGCTATGGCTACACCTTC. It encodes CASSVGSGGYGYTF.